Detailed here is one T cell receptor beta chain. Its antigen is undetermined. V was clipped by 4 bases and J by 4 bases; unmatched bases: 5. CDR3 size: 15 residues. Germline V gene data show CDR1 as SGHKS and CDR2 as YYEKEE (reference sequence). In TCRdb, the reads were re-called with MiXCR into one record per CDR3 protein. The sample holds fewer than 900,000 distinct CDR3 sequences, about 29% seen once. The sample belongs to a study of T cell repertoires in cytomegalovirus infection. Study overall: Public TCR beta signatures marked donors with CMV infection and the matching HLA. Findings of the study overall: People with CMV and the relevant HLA were identified by cumulative public TCR beta family frequency.

The sample in question was cultured CD8+ T cells from PBMCs, obtained from culture after CMV antigen stimulation. The chain uses TRBV5-5 and TRBJ1-3; TRBD1 agrees at 10 bases. This receptor was obtained from a human donor in good health (CMV status not recorded). Some clones in this sample may be carry-over from other donors' samples. CDR3 protein: CASSAGQGLGNTIYF. DNA of the CDR3: TGTGCCAGCAGCGCGGGACAGGGGCTCGGAAACACCATATATTTT.